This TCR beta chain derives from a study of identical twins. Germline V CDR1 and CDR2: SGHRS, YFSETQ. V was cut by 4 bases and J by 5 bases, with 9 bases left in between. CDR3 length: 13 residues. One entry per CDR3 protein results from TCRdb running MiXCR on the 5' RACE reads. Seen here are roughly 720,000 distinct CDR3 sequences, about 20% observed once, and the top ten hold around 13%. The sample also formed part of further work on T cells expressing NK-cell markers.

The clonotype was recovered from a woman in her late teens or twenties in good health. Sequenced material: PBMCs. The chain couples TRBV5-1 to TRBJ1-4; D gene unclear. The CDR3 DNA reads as TGCGCCAGCAGCCGGGGATCGAATGAAAAACTGTTTTTT. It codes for CASSRGSNEKLFF. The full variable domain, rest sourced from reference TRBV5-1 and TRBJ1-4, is KAGVTQTPRYLIKTRGQQVTLSCSPISGHRSVSWYQQTPGQGLQFLFEYFSETQRNKGNFPGRFSGRQFSNSRSEMNVSTLELGDSALYLCASSRGSNEKLFFGSGTQLSVL.